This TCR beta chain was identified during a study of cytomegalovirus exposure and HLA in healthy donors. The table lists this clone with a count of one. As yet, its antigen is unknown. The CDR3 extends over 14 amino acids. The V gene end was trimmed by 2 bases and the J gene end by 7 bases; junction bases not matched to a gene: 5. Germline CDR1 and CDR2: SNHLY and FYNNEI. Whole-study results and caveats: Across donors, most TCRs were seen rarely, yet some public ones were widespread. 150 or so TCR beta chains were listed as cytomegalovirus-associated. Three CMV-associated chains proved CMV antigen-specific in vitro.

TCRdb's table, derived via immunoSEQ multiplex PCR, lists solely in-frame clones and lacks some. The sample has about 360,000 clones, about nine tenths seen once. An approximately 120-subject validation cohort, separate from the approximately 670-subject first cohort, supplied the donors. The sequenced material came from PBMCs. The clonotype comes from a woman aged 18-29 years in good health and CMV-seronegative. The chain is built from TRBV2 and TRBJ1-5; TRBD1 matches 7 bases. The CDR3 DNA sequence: TGTGCCAGCAGTGAAATACAGGGGACCCAGCCCCAGCATTTT. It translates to CASSEIQGTQPQHF.